Given below is one TCR beta chain in context. What it binds is unknown. These data belong to a study of T-cell reconstitution after alpha-beta-depleted transplantation in children. Study results and limitations: After one year, T-cell counts and TCRbeta diversity mostly came from new T cells.

A TCRbeta library incorporating unique molecular identifiers was prepared. Each CDR3 protein gets one entry after TCRdb re-called the PCR reads with MiXCR. This repertoire shows around 270,000 distinct CDR3 sequences, over 7.5% found once; its top ten account for approximately 9.6%. The CDR3 has 16 amino acids. Germline values: CDR1 SGHRS, CDR2 YFSETQ. V was clipped by 0 bases and J by 7 bases, with 17 bases between them. The sequence derives from a female patient aged 2-15 years who had a stem cell transplant for Fanconi anemia, so the T cells may come from the graft donor. J is TRBJ2-1 and V is TRBV5-1; D might be TRBD2 (6 bases). Here the sequenced sample was peripheral blood, taken 360 days after TCRalphabeta/CD19-depleted stem cell transplant. CDR3 protein: CASSLAIAGFGNEQFF. The CDR3 DNA sequence: TGCGCCAGCAGCTTGGCCATTGCGGGGTTTGGTAATGAGCAGTTCTTC.